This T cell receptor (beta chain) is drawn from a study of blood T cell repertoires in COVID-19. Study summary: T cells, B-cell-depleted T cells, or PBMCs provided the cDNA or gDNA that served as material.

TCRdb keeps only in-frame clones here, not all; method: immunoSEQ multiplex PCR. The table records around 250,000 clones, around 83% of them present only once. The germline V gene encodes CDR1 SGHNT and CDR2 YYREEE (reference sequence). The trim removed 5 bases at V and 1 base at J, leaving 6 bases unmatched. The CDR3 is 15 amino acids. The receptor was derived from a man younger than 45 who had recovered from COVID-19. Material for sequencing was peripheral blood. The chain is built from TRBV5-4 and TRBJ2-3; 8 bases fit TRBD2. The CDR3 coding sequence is TGTGCCAGCAGAATCGGGACTAGGCGCACAGATACGCAGTATTTT. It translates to CASRIGTRRTDTQYF.